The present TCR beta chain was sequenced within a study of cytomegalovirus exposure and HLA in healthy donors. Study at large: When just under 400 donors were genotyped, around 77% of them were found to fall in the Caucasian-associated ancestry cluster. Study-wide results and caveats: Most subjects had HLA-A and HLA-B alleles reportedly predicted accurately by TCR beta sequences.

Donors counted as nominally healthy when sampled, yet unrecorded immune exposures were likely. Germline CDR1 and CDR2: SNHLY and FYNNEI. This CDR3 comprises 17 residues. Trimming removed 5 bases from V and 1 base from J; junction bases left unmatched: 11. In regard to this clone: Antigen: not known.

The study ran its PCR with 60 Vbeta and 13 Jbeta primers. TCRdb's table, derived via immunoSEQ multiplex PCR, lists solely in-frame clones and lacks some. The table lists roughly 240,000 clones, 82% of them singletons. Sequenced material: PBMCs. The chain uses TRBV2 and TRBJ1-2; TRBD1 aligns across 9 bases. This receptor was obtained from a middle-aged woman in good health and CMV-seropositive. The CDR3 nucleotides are TGTGCCAGCAGTCGCCGTGGGACAGGGAGCTTTAACTATGGCTACACCTTC. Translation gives CASSRRGTGSFNYGYTF.